These 24 T cell receptor beta chains were all obtained from the same sample, sequenced in a study of shared clonotypes between healthy human individuals. Sequencing was performed with immunoSEQ multiplex PCR; in TCRdb, only in-frame clones are kept and a portion is missing. The sample has over a million clones, roughly 96% seen once; the top ten hold more than 0.9%. The sample comprised naive CD4+ T cells sorted from blood. As for subset: CD45RA+ positively selected. The receptors come from a man younger than 45 in good health.

With respect to this clone: The sample contains more than one DNA sequence encoding this CDR3. The chain has TRBV27 and TRBJ2-7; 8 nucleotides align to TRBD2. The CDR3 has 14 residues. Germline trimming cut 2 bases from V and 3 bases from J; bases unmatched to any gene: 3. Germline CDR1 is MNHEY and CDR2 is SMNVEV (reference sequence). The CDR3 DNA follows: TGTGCCAGCAGTTTACTCGCGGGAGGCTACGAGCAGTACTTC. Protein product: CASSLLAGGYEQYF.

A word on this clone: In the same sample, other DNA sequences code for this CDR3. The V call is TRBV25-1, the J call TRBJ2-1, with D maybe TRBD2 (5 bases). CDR3 length: 15 amino acids. Trimming shortened V by 1 base and J by 6 bases, and 13 bases separated the two germline ends. In germline, CDR1 is MGHDK, CDR2 SYGVNS. The CDR3 sequence is CASSELTGRANEQFF. In DNA, the CDR3 is TGTGCCAGCAGTGAATTGACGGGAAGGGCCAATGAGCAGTTCTTC.

This clone was observed a single time. The V call is TRBV7-9, the J call TRBJ2-7; 8 nucleotides agree with TRBD2. V lost 4 bases to trimming and J lost 12 bases; unmatched junction nucleotides: 5. The CDR3 runs 11 residues. Germline V gives CDR1 SEHNR, CDR2 FQNEAQ (reference sequence). The CDR3: CASSSMGLVYF. As DNA, the CDR3 is TGTGCCAGCAGCTCCATGGGACTAGTGTACTTC.

The rearrangement joins TRBV9 to TRBJ2-3, with TRBD2 matching over 10 bases. Germline values: CDR1 SGDLS, CDR2 YYNGEE. This CDR3 has 16 residues. V dropped 2 bases and J dropped 2; count of bases not matched to a gene: 5. This chain's CDR3 is CASSVTSGRATDTQYF. CDR3 DNA sequence: TGTGCCAGCAGCGTGACAAGCGGGAGGGCCACAGATACGCAGTATTTT. Variable domain in full (rest from reference TRBV9 and TRBJ2-3): DSGVTQTPKHLITATGQRVTLRCSPRSGDLSVYWYQQSLDQGLQFLIQYYNGEERAKGNILERFSAQQFPDLHSELNLSSLELGDSALYFCASSVTSGRATDTQYFGPGTRLTVL.

The genes are TRBV5-4 and TRBJ1-1; possible D gene TRBD1, 6 bases. V was cut by 2 bases and J by 8 bases, with 7 bases left in between. This CDR3 spans 11 amino acids. The germline V gene has CDR1 SGHNT and CDR2 YYREEE (reference sequence). CDR3 sequence reads: CASSLRGEAFF. The CDR3 nucleotides read TGTGCCAGCAGCTTAAGGGGGGAAGCTTTCTTT.

This clone appeared once. The rearrangement links TRBV13 to TRBJ2-3; no reliable D call. The CDR3 covers 13 residues. Trimming cost V 5 bases and J 6 bases, with 12 bases left between them. Germline V gene lookup returns CDR1 PRHDT and CDR2 FYEKMQ (reference sequence). The CDR3 sequence: CASSRPSRDTQYF. CDR3 DNA: TGTGCCAGCAGCCGGCCCAGCCGGGATACGCAGTATTTT.

This chain links TRBV7-7 with TRBJ2-2; no reliable D call. V gave up 5 bases and J gave up 4 bases, with 11 bases separating them. This CDR3 region has 14 residues. The germline CDR1 and CDR2 sequences are SSHAT and FNYEAQ (reference sequence). The CDR3 spells CASSPVRGTGELFF. The CDR3, as DNA: TGTGCCAGCAGCCCAGTTCGAGGCACCGGGGAGCTGTTTTTT.

This chain connects TRBV6-5 to TRBJ2-3; tentative D call: TRBD2 (5 bases). The CDR3 spans 14 residues. Germline assignment: CDR1 MNHEY and CDR2 SVGAGI. Trimming took 6 bases from V and 2 from J, leaving 12 bases between them. CDR3 DNA: TGTGCCAGCAGGACTATAGCGCTCACAGATACGCAGTATTTT. Amino acid sequence: CASRTIALTDTQYF.

The chain uses TRBV10-1 and TRBJ2-1; D possibly corresponds to TRBD2 (10 bases). The CDR3 loop spans 18 amino acids. The V gene lost 4 bases and the J gene lost 9 bases, with 28 bases spanning the gap. Germline CDR1 reads WNHNN; CDR2 reads SYGVQD (reference sequence). This chain's CDR3 is CASSGNRGQLAGTGEQFF. DNA for the CDR3: TGCGCCAGCAGTGGAAACAGGGGGCAACTAGCGGGGACGGGTGAGCAGTTCTTC.

This sequence joins TRBV7-3 and TRBJ1-1; maybe TRBD1 (5 bases). V shed 8 bases and J shed 5 bases, with 18 bases lying between them. Germline V gives CDR1 SGHTA, CDR2 FQGTGA. The CDR3 runs to 14 residues. CDR3 residues: CASFQGRGATEAFF. In DNA, the CDR3 is TGTGCCAGCTTTCAGGGAAGGGGAGCGACTGAAGCTTTCTTT. Filled out from reference TRBV7-3 and TRBJ1-1, the complete variable domain reads GAGVSQTPSNKVTEKGKYVELRCDPISGHTALYWYRQSLGQGPEFLIYFQGTGAADDSGLPNDRFFAVRPEGSVSTLKIQRTERGDSAVYLCASFQGRGATEAFFGQGTRLTVV.

As DNA, the CDR3 is TGTGCCAGCAGCTTGTCTCTCCACGAGCAGTACTTC. Encoded protein: CASSLSLHEQYF. The V gene is TRBV5-5, the J gene TRBJ2-7; no definite D call. The CDR3 is 12 amino acids. From germline, CDR1 is SGHKS and CDR2 YYEKEE (reference sequence). Trimming took 1 base from V and 5 from J, leaving 7 bases between them.

This clone was recorded only once. The V gene is TRBV6-5, the J gene TRBJ2-7; D is undetermined. The length of the CDR3 is 16 residues. V lost 3 bases and J lost 1, with 16 bases in between. From germline, CDR1 is MNHEY and CDR2 SVGAGI. CDR3 in DNA: TGTGCCAGCAGTTATAGATTCTTGGGGTCATCCTACGAGCAGTACTTC. The encoded protein is CASSYRFLGSSYEQYF.

This clone was counted once. Different DNA sequences within this sample yield the same CDR3. This chain connects TRBV9 to TRBJ2-1; the D is unclear. The V end lost 2 bases, the J end lost 9 bases, and 15 bases lay between the germline ends. CDR3 size: 14 residues. CDR1 and CDR2 (germline): SGDLS, YYNGEE. The CDR3 spells CASSVTGASPEQFF. The CDR3 bases are TGTGCCAGCAGCGTTACTGGAGCGTCTCCTGAGCAGTTCTTC.

This chain links TRBV7-9 with TRBJ1-3; 10 nucleotides match TRBD1. The junction had 5 bases not matched to a gene; V was cut back by 0 bases and J by 6 bases. Germline assignment: CDR1 SEHNR and CDR2 FQNEAQ (reference sequence). The CDR3 has 16 residues. The CDR3 DNA is TGTGCCAGCAGCTTAGCGGGACAGGGGCTACAAAACACCATATATTTT. It encodes CASSLAGQGLQNTIYF.

The chain has TRBV9 and TRBJ2-3; tentatively, D is TRBD2 (6 bases). Trimming removed 0 bases from V and 4 bases from J, with 12 bases in between. The CDR3 spans 15 residues. Germline CDR1 is SGDLS and CDR2 is YYNGEE. CDR3 DNA sequence: TGTGCCAGCAGCGTAGGTTTAGGCGGGGCAGATACGCAGTATTTT. This encodes CASSVGLGGADTQYF.

The V and J genes are TRBV7-9 and TRBJ2-7; D gene ambiguous. This CDR3 comprises 18 residues. Trimming removed 4 bases at V and 0 bases at J, with 22 bases between. The V gene's germline CDR1 is SEHNR and CDR2 FQNEAQ (reference sequence). CDR3 protein: CASSSPRVASSFSYEQYF. As DNA, the CDR3 is TGTGCCAGCAGCTCCCCCCGCGTAGCATCCTCGTTCTCCTACGAGCAGTACTTC.

About this clone itself: Within the sample, other DNA sequences also encode this same CDR3. The chain uses TRBV7-9 and TRBJ2-7, with TRBD2 identical over 8 bases. After removal of 3 bases from V and 0 bases from J, the junction contained 4 bases not matched to a gene. The CDR3 is 15 residues long. Germline CDR1 is SEHNR and CDR2 is FQNEAQ (reference sequence). The CDR3: CASSFLSGSSYEQYF. CDR3 coding DNA: TGTGCCAGCAGCTTTTTGAGCGGGAGCTCCTACGAGCAGTACTTC.

The J gene is TRBJ2-7, the V gene TRBV2; the D gene is possibly TRBD1 (5 bases). This CDR3 is built from 13 residues. The ends were cut back, 7 bases at V and 0 bases at J, with 10 bases in the middle. Germline CDR1 and CDR2: SNHLY and FYNNEI. The CDR3 spells CASKQETSYEQYF. The CDR3 DNA sequence: TGTGCCAGCAAACAGGAGACCTCCTACGAGCAGTACTTC.

The chain links TRBV7-9 to TRBJ1-1; D unclear. The V gene lost 1 base and the J gene lost 3 bases, with 12 bases spanning the gap. Germline lookup yields CDR1 SEHNR and CDR2 FQNEAQ (reference sequence). The CDR3 length is 15 residues. The chain's CDR3 is CASSLVAFEHTEAFF. CDR3 in DNA: TGTGCCAGCAGCTTAGTTGCTTTTGAACACACTGAAGCTTTCTTT.

The rearrangement links TRBV4-1 to TRBJ2-3; no clear D. The CDR3 is 15 amino acids. Trimming stripped 3 bases from V and 6 bases from J, with 16 bases between. The germline V gene has CDR1 MGHRA and CDR2 YSYEKL. CDR3 loop: CASSHRPQGFDTQYF. The DNA of the CDR3 is TGCGCCAGCAGCCACAGGCCCCAAGGGTTCGATACGCAGTATTTT.

This clone appeared a single time. V and J are TRBV19 and TRBJ2-2, with 9 bases aligning to TRBD1. This CDR3 comprises 16 residues. V lost 6 bases and J lost 6; bases outside the gene matches: 11. Germline CDR1 and CDR2: LNHDA and SQIVND (reference sequence). The CDR3, as DNA: TGTGCCAGTAGCCAGCCGACAGGGGGAGATTCCGGGGAGCTGTTTTTT. As protein: CASSQPTGGDSGELFF.

This clone was seen once. The V gene is TRBV6-1, the J gene TRBJ1-5; D may be TRBD1 (5 bases). The V end lost 4 bases, the J end lost 3 bases, and 13 bases lay between the germline ends. The CDR3 spans 15 residues. Germline assignment: CDR1 MNHNS and CDR2 SASEGT. CDR3 sequence: CASSASRGTNQPQHF. The DNA of the CDR3 is TGTGCCAGCAGTGCGAGCCGGGGGACCAATCAGCCCCAGCATTTT.

V and J are TRBV19 and TRBJ2-2, with D unresolved. Germline V CDR1 and CDR2: LNHDA, SQIVND (reference sequence). The CDR3 is 12 residues long. Deletions cut 7 bases from V and 8 bases from J, with 11 bases between. The CDR3 DNA sequence: TGTGCCAGTAAAGGCCGCGTGGGGGAGCTGTTTTTT. Protein: CASKGRVGELFF.

The chain employs TRBV18 and TRBJ2-5; 9 bases line up with TRBD1. The DNA end is a closer match to TRBJ2-7, so the J assignment may be wrong. CDR1 KGHSH and CDR2 LQKENI come from the germline V gene. The length of the CDR3 is 15 residues. CDR3 loop: CASSPWTGVSYEQYF. For the CDR3, the DNA is TGTGCCAGCTCACCCTGGACAGGGGTCTCCTACGAGCAGTACTTC.